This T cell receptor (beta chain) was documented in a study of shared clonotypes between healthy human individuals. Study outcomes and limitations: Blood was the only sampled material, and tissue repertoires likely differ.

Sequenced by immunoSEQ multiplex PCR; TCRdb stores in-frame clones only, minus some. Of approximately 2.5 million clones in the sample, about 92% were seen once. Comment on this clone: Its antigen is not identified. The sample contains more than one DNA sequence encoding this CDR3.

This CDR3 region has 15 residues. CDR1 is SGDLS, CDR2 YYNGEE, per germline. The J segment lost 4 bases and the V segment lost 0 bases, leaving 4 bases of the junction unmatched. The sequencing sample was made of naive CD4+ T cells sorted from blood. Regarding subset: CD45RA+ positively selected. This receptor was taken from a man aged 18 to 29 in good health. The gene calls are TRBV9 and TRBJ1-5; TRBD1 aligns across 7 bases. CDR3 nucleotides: TGTGCCAGCAGCGTAGAGGGGACAGAGAATCAGCCCCAGCATTTT. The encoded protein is CASSVEGTENQPQHF. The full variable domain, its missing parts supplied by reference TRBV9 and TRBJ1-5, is DSGVTQTPKHLITATGQRVTLRCSPRSGDLSVYWYQQSLDQGLQFLIQYYNGEERAKGNILERFSAQQFPDLHSELNLSSLELGDSALYFCASSVEGTENQPQHFGDGTRLSIL.